This is a list of T cell receptor beta chains from one sample in a study of blood T cell repertoires in COVID-19. The assay was immunoSEQ multiplex PCR, and TCRdb's table has in-frame clones only and misses some. The data contain 150,000 to 200,000 clones, more than 85% of them singletons. Sequences were obtained from peripheral blood. The receptor set was obtained from a man between 65 and 80 years old with active or convalescent COVID-19. Both conserved end residues are part of each CDR3.

length,J,V,CDR3
15,TRBJ1-2,TRBV6-5,CASSNTGVFGYGYTF
13,TRBJ1-2,TRBV10-3,CAITADRAGGYTF
15,TRBJ1-6,TRBV7-2,CASSEVGTGTSPLHF
15,TRBJ1-3,TRBV5-1,CASSLVGGPGNTIYF
14,TRBJ2-3,TRBV7-2,CASSLGSRSDTQYF
15,TRBJ1-5,TRBV6-5,CASSYSGAGNQPQHF
14,TRBJ1-4,TRBV15,CATSRTGWWEKLFF
12,TRBJ1-2,TRBV7-8,CASSGQGYGYTF
16,TRBJ1-4,TRBV19,CASSIVLRGADEKLFF
14,TRBJ1-5,TRBV11-2,CASSNSGGNQPQHF
13,TRBJ1-4,TRBV18,CASSRGVPSPLFF
17,TRBJ2-1,TRBV7-2,CASSLALSGSGYNEQFF
16,TRBJ2-3,TRBV20-1,CSASLDRGLGTDTQYF
15,TRBJ2-1,TRBV24-1,CATSDPRGLVNEQFF
14,TRBJ1-1,TRBV10-3,CAISESGQGGKAFF
11,TRBJ1-1,TRBV7-2,CASSPGSGAFF
15,TRBJ2-7,TRBV5-1,CASSPRTGTPYEQYF
14,TRBJ2-5,TRBV27,CASSYGRGAETQYF